The 18 T cell receptor beta chains reported below all come from one sample, sequenced in a study of CD8 T cells in ankylosing spondylitis. MiXCR, run by TCRdb on the 5' RACE reads, gives a single entry per CDR3 protein. The profile shows 200,000 to 300,000 distinct CDR3 sequences, approximately 30% of them singletons. The sequencing input was blood, either unsorted or a sorted T cell fraction (not recorded which). The receptors were gathered from a male donor with ankylosing spondylitis or in good health (not recorded which).

The chain joins TRBV27 to TRBJ1-2, with 10 bases matching TRBD1. Germline assignment: CDR1 MNHEY and CDR2 SMNVEV (reference sequence). This CDR3 region has 14 residues. V was clipped by 2 bases and J by 6 bases; unmatched bases: 3. The DNA for the CDR3 is TGTGCCAGCAGTTTAACGGACAGGGGGGATGGCTACACCTTC. Its translation: CASSLTDRGDGYTF.

J is TRBJ2-5 and V is TRBV28; 10 nucleotides agree with TRBD1. The CDR3 extends over 17 amino acids. Germline V gene sequence: CDR1 MDHEN, CDR2 SYDVKM. Trimming removed 6 bases from V and 2 bases from J; junction bases left unmatched: 12. CDR3 region: CASSPLPGQGLQETQYF. The DNA for the CDR3 is TGTGCCAGCAGCCCCCTCCCGGGACAGGGGCTTCAAGAGACCCAGTACTTC.

The rearrangement links TRBV7-2 to TRBJ2-7; no definite D call. The CDR3 consists of 14 residues. Germline lookup yields CDR1 SGHTA and CDR2 FQGNSA. Trimming removed 6 bases at V and 0 bases at J, with 12 bases between. CDR3 nucleotide sequence: TGTGCCAGCAGTACGGGTTACAACTCCTACGAGCAGTACTTC. Protein sequence: CASSTGYNSYEQYF.

The chain joins TRBV9 to TRBJ2-1; D could derive from TRBD1 or TRBD2 (6 bases each). CDR3 length equals 15 residues. Per germline, CDR1 SGDLS and CDR2 YYNGEE. The V gene lost 0 bases and the J gene lost 2 bases, with 9 bases spanning the gap. The DNA of the CDR3 is TGTGCCAGCAGCGTAGAGGGGGGTACCTACAATGAGCAGTTCTTC. Protein product: CASSVEGGTYNEQFF.

The genes are TRBV6-1 and TRBJ2-2; no clear D gene. Germline lookup yields CDR1 MNHNS and CDR2 SASEGT. There are 14 residues in the CDR3. The V gene lost 6 bases and the J gene lost 1 base, with 9 bases spanning the gap. In DNA form, the CDR3 reads TGTGCCAGCAGCCTCACCTGGAACACCGGGGAGCTGTTTTTT. Encoded protein: CASSLTWNTGELFF.

The chain employs TRBV20-1 and TRBJ1-5; D is unclear. The length of the CDR3 is 11 residues. Per the germline V gene, CDR1 is DFQATT and CDR2 is SNEGSKA (reference sequence). The V end was cut by 6 bases, the J end by 13 bases, with 16 bases between. CDR3 sequence: CSADLQAEQHF. The CDR3, as DNA: TGCAGTGCCGACCTTCAGGCAGAGCAGCATTTT.

This clonotype was counted between two and nine times. This rearrangement joins TRBV3-1 to TRBJ2-7; TRBD2 agrees at 8 bases. The CDR3 runs 15 residues. Per the germline V gene, CDR1 is LGHDT and CDR2 is YNNKEL (reference sequence). The V segment lost 2 bases and the J segment 0 bases; nucleotides outside the gene matches: 3. This chain's CDR3 is CASSQLLAASYEQYF. CDR3 nucleotides: TGTGCCAGCAGCCAACTACTAGCGGCCTCCTACGAGCAGTACTTC.

This clonotype was recorded many times. The rearrangement links TRBV5-6 to TRBJ2-7, with D perhaps TRBD1 (6 bases). The CDR3 consists of 14 residues. CDR1 and CDR2 (germline): SGHDT, YYEEEE. V dropped 3 bases and J dropped 2 bases, with 12 bases sitting between them. CDR3 sequence reads: CASSYPGHPYEQYF. The CDR3 bases are TGTGCCAGCAGCTATCCGGGACACCCCTACGAGCAGTACTTC.

The chain uses TRBV10-1 and TRBJ2-1, with 12 nucleotides matching TRBD2. Germline V gives CDR1 WNHNN, CDR2 SYGVQD (reference sequence). Trimming took 7 bases from V and 3 from J; bases not matched to a gene: 7. The CDR3 sequence is 16 residues long. The CDR3 loop is CASIRLAGALYNEQFF. DNA for the CDR3: TGCGCCAGCATAAGACTAGCGGGGGCACTCTACAATGAGCAGTTCTTC.

This clonotype has a handful of counts. This sequence joins TRBV6-5 and TRBJ2-4; D not resolved. The germline gives CDR1 MNHEY, CDR2 SVGAGI. Deletions cut 4 bases from V and 1 base from J, with 14 bases between. CDR3 length: 16 amino acids. CDR3 nucleotide sequence: TGTGCCAGCAGTTCCTTCGTTGAGGTGGCCAAAAACATTCAGTACTTC. Amino acid sequence: CASSSFVEVAKNIQYF.

CDR3 nucleotide sequence: TGTGCCAGCAGGAGTGGAAACACCATATATTTT. This sequence encodes CASRSGNTIYF. The chain is built from TRBV9 and TRBJ1-3; D remains ambiguous. Germline values: CDR1 SGDLS, CDR2 YYNGEE. The CDR3 loop spans 11 amino acids. V was cut by 5 bases and J by 3 bases, with 3 bases left in between.

The genes are TRBV20-1 and TRBJ2-1; 7 bases fit TRBD2. The J segment lost 9 bases and the V segment lost 5 bases, leaving 10 bases of the junction unmatched. CDR3 length: 13 residues. Germline CDR1 DFQATT, CDR2 SNEGSKA (reference sequence). The CDR3 nucleotides are TGCAGTGCTTTACTAGCGCCTGGTATTGAGCAGTTCTTC. It translates to CSALLAPGIEQFF.

The V gene is TRBV20-1, the J gene TRBJ1-1; D is perhaps TRBD1 (5 bases). Germline-derived CDR1 and CDR2 are DFQATT and SNEGSKA (reference sequence). This CDR3 has 15 amino acids. V was shortened by 6 bases and J by 4 bases, with 21 bases between the two germline ends. This chain's CDR3 is CSASPGTFLGTEAFF. The CDR3 DNA is TGCAGTGCCAGTCCCGGGACTTTTTTGGGCACTGAAGCTTTCTTT.

The rearrangement joins TRBV29-1 to TRBJ2-6; no definite D call. Per the germline V gene, CDR1 is SQVTM and CDR2 is ANQGSEA. The germline V and J ends were trimmed by 3 bases and 1 base, with 4 bases remaining between them. The CDR3 has 13 amino acids. The CDR3 loop is CSVDESGANVLTF. In DNA form, the CDR3 reads TGCAGCGTTGATGAGTCTGGGGCCAACGTCCTGACTTTC.

The chain has TRBV6-1 and TRBJ2-3; no firm D call. The V and J ends lost 0 bases and 1 base respectively, with 5 bases between them. The CDR3 loop spans 14 amino acids. Germline V gene lookup returns CDR1 MNHNS and CDR2 SASEGT. The CDR3 sequence is CASSEAPGTDTQYF. The CDR3 bases are TGTGCCAGCAGTGAAGCGCCAGGCACAGATACGCAGTATTTT.

V and J are TRBV11-2 and TRBJ2-7, with D unresolved. CDR1 and CDR2 from the germline V gene are SGHAT and FQNNGV. Between the trimmed V and J ends, which lost 0 bases and 0 bases, there was a span of 9 bases. The CDR3 consists of 15 residues. This CDR3 is CASSLELASSYEQYF. DNA of the CDR3: TGTGCCAGCAGCTTAGAGTTGGCCAGCTCCTACGAGCAGTACTTC.

This chain connects TRBV29-1 to TRBJ2-1, with TRBD2 identical over 9 bases. The germline V gene has CDR1 SQVTM and CDR2 ANQGSEA. This CDR3 has 13 residues. V shed 3 bases and J 4 bases; nucleotides not matched to a gene: 1. CDR3 sequence (DNA): TGCAGCGTTGATCTAGCGGGGTACAATGAGCAGTTCTTC. Its protein is CSVDLAGYNEQFF.

The sample holds a few counts of this clonotype. This rearrangement joins TRBV20-1 to TRBJ2-3; D is undetermined. V dropped 4 bases and J dropped 5 bases, with 13 bases sitting between them. Germline-derived CDR1 and CDR2 are DFQATT and SNEGSKA (reference sequence). The CDR3 is made up of 13 amino acids. The CDR3 is CSAISVVIDTQYF. CDR3 nucleotides: TGCAGTGCTATTTCTGTTGTGATAGATACGCAGTATTTT.